This T cell receptor beta chain was sequenced in a study of blood T cell repertoires in COVID-19. At the level of the study: Researchers got acute and convalescent COVID-19 samples from the United States, Italy and Spain.

CDR3 size: 13 residues. The V gene lost 6 bases and the J gene lost 3 bases, with 12 bases spanning the gap. Germline CDR1 is MDHEN and CDR2 is SYDVKM. In the original workflow: Amplification of reference gene primers was used by the study to estimate nucleated cell counts. Some clones are missing from TCRdb's copy, which holds only in-frame ones; the method was immunoSEQ multiplex PCR. V and J calls and clone size are given by that table; D and trimming were obtained from the DNA. The repertoire includes 390,000 or so clones, around 91% of them detected once, and about 1% sits in the top ten. In terms of age and location, participants ranged from roughly 18 to 89 years and lived in about 25 US areas. Researchers sorted participants into cohorts using their self-reported clinical history.

Source material: PBMCs or T cells enriched from blood (not recorded which). The chain couples TRBV28 to TRBJ2-7, with D tentatively TRBD2 (5 bases). This receptor was taken from a man younger than 35 who had recovered from COVID-19. In DNA form, the CDR3 reads TGTGCCAGCAGCGGTAGCGCCAGCTACGAGCAGTACTTC. It codes for CASSGSASYEQYF.